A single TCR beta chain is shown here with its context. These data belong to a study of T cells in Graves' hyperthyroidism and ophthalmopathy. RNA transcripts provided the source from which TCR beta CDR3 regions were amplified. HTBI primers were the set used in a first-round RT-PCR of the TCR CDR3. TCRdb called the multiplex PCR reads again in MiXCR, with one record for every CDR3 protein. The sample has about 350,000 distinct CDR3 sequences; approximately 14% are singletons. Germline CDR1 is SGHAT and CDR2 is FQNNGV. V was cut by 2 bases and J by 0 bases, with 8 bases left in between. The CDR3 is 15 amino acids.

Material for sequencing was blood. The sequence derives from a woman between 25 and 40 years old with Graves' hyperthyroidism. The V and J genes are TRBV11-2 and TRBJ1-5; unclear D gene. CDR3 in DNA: TGTGCCAGCAGCTTACAGGTGATTAGCAATCAGCCCCAGCATTTT. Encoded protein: CASSLQVISNQPQHF. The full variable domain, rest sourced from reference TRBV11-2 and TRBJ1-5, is EAGVAQSPRYKIIEKRQSVAFWCNPISGHATLYWYQQILGQGPKLLIQFQNNGVVDDSQLPKDRFSAERLKGVDSTLKIQPAKLEDSAVYLCASSLQVISNQPQHFGDGTRLSIL.